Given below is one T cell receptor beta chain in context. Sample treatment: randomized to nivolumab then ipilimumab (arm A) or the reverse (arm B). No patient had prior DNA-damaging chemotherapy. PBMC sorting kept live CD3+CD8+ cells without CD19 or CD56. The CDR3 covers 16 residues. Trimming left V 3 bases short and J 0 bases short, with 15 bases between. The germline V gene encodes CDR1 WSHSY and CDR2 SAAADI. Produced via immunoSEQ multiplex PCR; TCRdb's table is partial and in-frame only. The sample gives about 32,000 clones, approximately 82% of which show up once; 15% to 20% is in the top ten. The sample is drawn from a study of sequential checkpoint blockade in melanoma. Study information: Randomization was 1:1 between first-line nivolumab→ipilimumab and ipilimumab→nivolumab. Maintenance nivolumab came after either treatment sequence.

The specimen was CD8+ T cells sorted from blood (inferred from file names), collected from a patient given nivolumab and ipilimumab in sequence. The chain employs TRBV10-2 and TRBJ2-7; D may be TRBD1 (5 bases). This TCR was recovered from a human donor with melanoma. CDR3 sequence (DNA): TGCGCCAGCAGTGATTCGACAGAAATGAGCTCCTACGAGCAGTACTTC. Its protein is CASSDSTEMSSYEQYF.